This TCR beta chain was identified in a study of response to subunit inactivated influenza vaccine. Study-wide points: The authors suggested that few new T cells are recruited per seasonal influenza vaccination.

CDR1 SGHTA and CDR2 FQGTGA come from the germline V gene. The CDR3 covers 15 residues. V dropped 1 base and J dropped 4 bases, with 11 bases sitting between them. This clonotype was seen only a few times. The antigen is not known. TCRdb recomputed calls from the RT-PCR reads with MiXCR, one row per CDR3 protein. The table includes 300,000 to 350,000 distinct CDR3 sequences, about 20% detected once. This clonotype originated in a man aged 50-75 years who received an inactivated influenza vaccine. The chain links TRBV7-3 to TRBJ2-1, with D perhaps TRBD1 (6 bases). Sample: PBMCs from blood, taken 21 months after vaccination. The CDR3 loop is CASSLMDSQYNEQFF. The CDR3 DNA reads TGTGCCAGCAGCTTAATGGACAGCCAATACAATGAGCAGTTCTTC.